These T cell receptor beta chains were read from a single sample in a study of T cell responses to AZD1222 COVID-19 vaccine. TCRdb keeps only in-frame clones here, not all; method: immunoSEQ multiplex PCR. Of around 120,000 clones listed, 75% to 90% are singletons. Sequenced material: peripheral blood, taken on day 0 of MenACWY control vaccination. The receptors stem from an adult in good health. Each CDR3 is given with its conserved first and last residue. D genes are given only for firm matches. Some rows have no size entry. The others give once, few or many, or a class for an expanded clone.

-	TRBV19	-	TRBJ1-2	CASSWDQGAYTF	TGTGCCAGTAGTTGGGACCAGGGAGCCTACACCTTC
-	TRBV11-2	-	TRBJ2-3	CASSSDSLTDTQYF	TGTGCCAGCAGCTCTGACTCTCTCACAGATACGCAGTATTTT
TRBD2	TRBV11-2	-	TRBJ2-3	CATSPAGERTDTQYF	TGTGCCACGAGTCCAGCGGGAGAACGCACAGATACGCAGTATTTT
-	TRBV19	-	TRBJ1-2	CASRWSGGYTF	TGTGCCAGTAGGTGGTCAGGCGGCTACACCTTC
-	TRBV5-1	-	TRBJ2-2	CASSLGLASTGELFF	TGCGCCAGCAGCTTGGGGCTAGCGTCAACCGGGGAGCTGTTTTTT
-	TRBV2	-	TRBJ2-1	CASSRRDNEQFF	TGTGCCAGCAGTAGGAGGGACAATGAGCAGTTCTTC
-	TRBV11-3	-	TRBJ1-2	CASSFGDYGYTF	TGTGCCAGCAGCTTCGGTGACTATGGCTACACCTTC
TRBD1	TRBV27	-	TRBJ1-5	CASSLSDRSNQPQHF	TGTGCCAGCAGTTTATCGGACAGGAGTAATCAGCCCCAGCATTTT
TRBD2	TRBV5-1	-	TRBJ2-1	CASTLAGGPSNEQFF	TGCGCCAGCACTTTAGCGGGAGGGCCGAGCAATGAGCAGTTCTTC
TRBD2	TRBV30	-	TRBJ2-7	CAWTPSGTRGSYEQYF	TGTGCCTGGACCCCTTCCGGGACTAGAGGTTCCTACGAGCAGTACTTC
-	TRBV5-1	-	TRBJ2-3	CASREGGNTDTQYF	TGCGCCAGCCGTGAGGGGGGAAACACAGATACGCAGTATTTT
TRBD2	TRBV6-2/TRBV6-3	-	TRBJ2-2	CASSYGSGLNTGELFF	TGTGCCAGCAGTTACGGTAGCGGGCTGAACACCGGGGAGCTGTTTTTT
TRBD2	TRBV6-5	-	TRBJ2-2	CAILPRGGTGELFF	TGTGCCATCCTCCCCCGGGGGGGAACCGGGGAGCTGTTTTTT
-	TRBV7-7	-	TRBJ1-3	CASSAGQPSSGNTIYF	TGTGCCAGCAGCGCGGGACAACCGAGCTCTGGAAACACCATATATTTT
-	TRBV5-6	-	TRBJ1-2	CASSLSGGYTF	TGTGCCAGCAGCTTGTCGGGTGGCTACACCTTC
-	TRBV25-1	-	TRBJ2-2	CASTRSTGASGELFF	TGTGCCAGCACCCGAAGTACGGGGGCGAGCGGGGAGCTGTTTTTT
-	TRBV19	-	TRBJ1-5	CASSINWQADQPQHF	TGTGCCAGTAGTATCAATTGGCAGGCAGATCAGCCCCAGCATTTT
-	TRBV4-2	-	TRBJ2-1	CASSQDTGVNEQFF	TGTGCCAGCAGCCAAGATACCGGAGTCAATGAGCAGTTCTTC
TRBD2	TRBV11-2	-	TRBJ2-5	CASSPGLAGVGVKETQYF	TGTGCCAGCAGCCCTGGACTAGCGGGGGTGGGGGTAAAAGAGACCCAGTACTTC
-	TRBV7-9	-	TRBJ1-1	CASSFVRAMNTEAFF	TGTGCCAGCAGCTTCGTTAGGGCGATGAACACTGAAGCTTTCTTT
-	TRBV5-1	-	TRBJ2-7	CASSLDPSSYEQYF	TGCGCCAGCAGCTTGGATCCTAGCTCCTACGAGCAGTACTTC
-	TRBV11-3	once	TRBJ2-3	CASSPRIRPRTDTQYF	TGTGCCAGCAGCCCCCGAATACGGCCTCGCACAGATACGCAGTATTTT
-	TRBV27	-	TRBJ1-1	CASSSQGTEAFF	TGTGCCAGCAGTTCACAGGGCACTGAAGCTTTCTTT
TRBD1	TRBV6-5	-	TRBJ2-2	CASSYGQGGNTGELFF	TGTGCCAGCAGTTACGGACAGGGGGGGAACACCGGGGAGCTGTTTTTT
-	TRBV6-2/TRBV6-3	-	TRBJ2-3	CASSYQSNTQYF	TGTGCCAGCAGTTACCAGAGCAATACGCAGTATTTT
-	TRBV5-1	-	TRBJ1-1	CASSGGPGNTEAFF	TGCGCCAGCAGCGGCGGCCCGGGAAACACTGAAGCTTTCTTT
TRBD1	TRBV4-1	-	TRBJ2-7	CASSQVGQGSYEQYF	TGCGCCAGCAGCCAAGTGGGACAGGGCTCCTACGAGCAGTACTTC
-	TRBV7-9	-	TRBJ2-5	CASSRLRGGEGETQYF	TGTGCCAGCAGCCGACTCCGCGGGGGCGAGGGAGAGACCCAGTACTTC
-	TRBV12-3/TRBV12-4	-	TRBJ1-1	CASRPRVRTEAFF	TGTGCCAGCAGACCCAGGGTGAGGACTGAAGCTTTCTTT
-	TRBV4-1	-	TRBJ1-2	CASSQEAGGYTF	TGCGCCAGCAGCCAAGAGGCGGGTGGCTACACCTTC
-	TRBV10-2	-	TRBJ1-3	CASSEYVGNTIYF	TGCGCCAGCAGCGAGTACGTCGGGAACACCATATATTTT
-	TRBV5-1	-	TRBJ2-3	CASSLGWGSSSTDTQYF	TGCGCCAGCAGCTTGGGCTGGGGCAGTTCTAGCACAGATACGCAGTATTTT
TRBD1	TRBV19	-	TRBJ2-7	CASSPTGGSYEQYF	TGTGCCAGTAGTCCGACAGGGGGTTCCTACGAGCAGTACTTC
TRBD2	TRBV29-1	-	TRBJ2-1	CSVEPVGTSHRNEQFF	TGCAGCGTTGAGCCGGTAGGGACTAGTCACCGCAATGAGCAGTTCTTC
-	TRBV7-9	once	TRBJ2-3	CASSLGWTRVSTDTQYF	TGTGCCAGCAGCTTAGGGTGGACGAGGGTTAGCACAGATACGCAGTATTTT
-	TRBV30	once	TRBJ2-1	CAWSPSVFPPGNEQFF	TGTGCCTGGAGCCCATCGGTTTTTCCGCCGGGGAATGAGCAGTTCTTC
-	TRBV6-5	-	TRBJ1-2	CASTRSGVGYTF	TGTGCCAGCACCCGCTCCGGGGTCGGCTACACCTTC
TRBD1	TRBV5-6	-	TRBJ1-1	CASSLARDSLNTEAFF	TGTGCCAGCAGCTTGGCTCGGGACAGCCTGAACACTGAAGCTTTCTTT
TRBD2	TRBV19	once	TRBJ2-7	CASSPTSGSKYYEQYF	TGTGCCAGTAGCCCGACTAGCGGGAGTAAGTACTACGAGCAGTACTTC
-	TRBV5-1	-	TRBJ2-1	CASSLQDNEQFF	TGCGCCAGCAGCCTACAGGACAATGAGCAGTTCTTC
-	TRBV7-9	-	TRBJ2-3	CASSASTVADTQYF	TGTGCCAGCAGCGCGAGTACAGTCGCAGATACGCAGTATTTT